The 9 T cell receptor beta chains listed next were all sequenced from one sample in a study of CD8+ T cells in alopecia areata. Sequencing used cDNA as its template, made by extracting RNA and reverse transcribing it. Libraries were prepared by immunoSEQ multiplex PCR; TCRdb keeps only in-frame clonotypes and omits some of them. The sample records about 160,000 clones, roughly two thirds being singletons. Treatment in this sample: oral pan-JAK inhibitor, 5-10 mg twice daily. The material sequenced was CD4+ T cells sorted from blood, taken at week 4, from a patient treated with tofacitinib. Receptors originate from a human donor with alopecia areata.

The CDR3 is CASMGRGLFQPQHF. Here the CDR3 DNA reads TGTGCCAGCATGGGCAGGGGGCTGTTTCAGCCCCAGCATTTT. The J gene is TRBJ1-5, the V gene TRBV9; 8 positions agree with TRBD1. Germline CDR1 is SGDLS and CDR2 is YYNGEE. CDR3 length: 14 amino acids. The V gene end was trimmed by 6 bases and the J gene end by 6 bases; junction bases not matched to a gene: 8.

This clone appeared a single time. The chain couples TRBV29-1 to TRBJ1-5, with D tentatively TRBD1 (6 bases). Germline CDR1 SQVTM, CDR2 ANQGSEA. V shed 4 bases and J shed 4 bases, with 11 bases lying between them. This CDR3 is built from 13 residues. The CDR3 reads CSVGRQANQPQHF. CDR3 nucleotides: TGCAGCGTTGGTCGACAGGCTAATCAGCCCCAGCATTTT.

This clone was recorded a few times. The chain has TRBV2 and TRBJ2-7; maybe TRBD1 (5 bases). The CDR3 is 13 residues long. V was clipped by 9 bases and J by 4 bases, with 16 bases between them. Germline V lookup: CDR1 SNHLY, CDR2 FYNNEI. CDR3 DNA sequence: TGTGCCAGTTCTGGAGAAAGGGGTTACGAGCAGTACTTC. This codes for CASSGERGYEQYF.

This chain links TRBV5-1 with TRBJ2-7, with 7 nucleotides matching TRBD2. CDR1 is SGHRS and CDR2 is YFSETQ in the germline V gene. After removal of 4 bases from V and 3 bases from J, the junction contained 7 bases not matched to a gene. This CDR3 is built from 14 residues. In DNA form, the CDR3 reads TGCGCCAGCAGCGGGGAGGGGCGAAACTACGAGCAGTACTTC. Its protein product is CASSGEGRNYEQYF.

The J gene is TRBJ1-1, the V gene TRBV29-1, with TRBD1 matching over 7 bases. The ends lost 6 bases at V and 0 bases at J; junction bases unmatched: 7. The CDR3 contains 14 residues. Germline V gene sequence: CDR1 SQVTM, CDR2 ANQGSEA. CDR3 in amino acids: CSVTRGGVNTEAFF. The CDR3 nucleotides read TGCAGCGTAACCAGGGGGGGGGTGAACACTGAAGCTTTCTTT. The full variable domain, completed using reference TRBV29-1 and TRBJ1-1, is SAVISQKPSRDICQRGTSLTIQCQVDSQVTMMFWYRQQPGQSLTLIATANQGSEATYESGFVIDKFPISRPNLTFSTLTVSNMSPEDSSIYLCSVTRGGVNTEAFFGQGTRLTVV.

This clone appeared a few times. The rearrangement joins TRBV2 to TRBJ2-2; 7 nucleotides align to TRBD1. Germline V gene lookup returns CDR1 SNHLY and CDR2 FYNNEI. The CDR3 sequence is 15 residues long. With 4 bases clipped from V and 6 bases from J, the junction kept 8 bases outside the gene matches. In DNA form, the CDR3 reads TGTGCCAGCAGTGCTTCGAGGGGGCCCCCCGGGGAGCTGTTTTTT. Translating gives CASSASRGPPGELFF.

The chain joins TRBV6-6 to TRBJ1-2; 7 bases align to TRBD1. CDR3 length: 13 residues. CDR1 and CDR2 from the germline V gene are MNHNY and SVGAGI (reference sequence). With V trimmed by 4 bases and J by 7 bases, 6 bases remained unmatched. CDR3 in amino acids: CASSFRGSVGYTF. CDR3 DNA: TGTGCCAGCAGTTTCAGGGGGTCCGTTGGCTACACCTTC.

This clone has a handful of counts. The chain is built from TRBV30 and TRBJ2-1; D gene uncertain. Germline V gene lookup returns CDR1 GTSNPN and CDR2 SVGIG (reference sequence). Trimming stripped 0 bases from V and 7 bases from J, with 4 bases between. CDR3 size: 11 residues. In nucleotides, the CDR3 is TGTGCCTGGAGTGTAACGAATGAGCAGTTCTTC. Amino acids: CAWSVTNEQFF.

The chain employs TRBV15 and TRBJ2-3; TRBD2 is a possible D gene (6 bases). Trimming took off 4 bases at V and 7 bases at J, with 21 bases between the two ends. Per germline, CDR1 LNHNV and CDR2 YYDKDF (reference sequence). The CDR3 is 16 amino acids. This CDR3 is CATSTSGTYLPYTQYF. The CDR3 nucleotides are TGTGCCACCAGCACTTCCGGGACTTACCTGCCGTATACGCAGTATTTT.